The clone carrying this TCR beta chain was seen at least ten times. The antigen remains undetermined. TCRdb processed the RACE reads anew with MiXCR; each CDR3 protein has one entry. The sample yields 35,000 to 50,000 distinct CDR3 sequences, 10% to 13% seen once. The ends were cut back, 5 bases at V and 5 bases at J, with 12 bases in the middle. From germline, CDR1 is SGHVS and CDR2 FQNEAQ. This CDR3 has 13 amino acids. Time point denoted: pre-sensitization, week 0. The sample's treatment: therapeutic diphenylcyclopropenone sensitization with weekly scalp DPC. The data derive from a study of human T cells and chemical hapten exposure. Whole-study findings and limits: With regard to DPC sensitization, TCRs above 1 in 1000 frequency did not change.

This chain connects TRBV7-8 to TRBJ2-5; a possible D gene is TRBD1 (5 bases). The receptor's source is a man aged 25 to 45 with alopecia areata. Some clones in this sample may be carry-over from other donors' samples. Sequenced here: whole blood, sampled in connection with sensitization to the hapten diphenylcyclopropenone (DPC). CDR3 in amino acids: CASSRTPTETQYF. The DNA for the CDR3 is TGTGCCAGCAGCCGGACACCAACGGAGACCCAGTACTTC.